This record looks at one T cell receptor (beta chain) sequence and its context. The data were obtained in a study of T cells expressing NK-cell markers. The CDR3 is 15 amino acids. Germline V gene lookup returns CDR1 DFQATT and CDR2 SNEGSKA (reference sequence). One entry per CDR3 protein, without DNA, is what TCRdb gives after re-calling the 5' RACE reads. Its clone listing holds more than 400,000 distinct CDR3 sequences. The genes are TRBV20-1 and TRBJ1-1. The sequence was obtained from a woman aged 18 to 75 in good health. Sequenced material: blood T cells: a sorted CD56 or NKG2C T cell subset, CD4+ or CD8+ T cells, or bulk PBMC T cells (not recorded which). The CDR3 is CSAGGRGRADTEAFF.